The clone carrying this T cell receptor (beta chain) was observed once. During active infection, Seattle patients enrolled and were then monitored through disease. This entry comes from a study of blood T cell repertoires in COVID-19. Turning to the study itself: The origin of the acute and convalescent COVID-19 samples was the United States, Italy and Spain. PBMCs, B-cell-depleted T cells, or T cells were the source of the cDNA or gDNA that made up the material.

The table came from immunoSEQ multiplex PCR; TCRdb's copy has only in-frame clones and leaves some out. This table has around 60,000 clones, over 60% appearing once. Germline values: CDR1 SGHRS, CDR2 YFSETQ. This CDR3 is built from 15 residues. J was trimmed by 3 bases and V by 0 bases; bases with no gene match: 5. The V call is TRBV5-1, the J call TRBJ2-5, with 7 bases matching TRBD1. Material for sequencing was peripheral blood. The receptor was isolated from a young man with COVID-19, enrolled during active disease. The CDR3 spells CASSLAGQGEETQYF. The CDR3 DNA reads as TGCGCCAGCAGCTTGGCGGGCCAGGGGGAAGAGACCCAGTACTTC. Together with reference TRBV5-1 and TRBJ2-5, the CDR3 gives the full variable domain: KAGVTQTPRYLIKTRGQQVTLSCSPISGHRSVSWYQQTPGQGLQFLFEYFSETQRNKGNFPGRFSGRQFSNSRSEMNVSTLELGDSALYLCASSLAGQGEETQYFGPGTRLLVL.